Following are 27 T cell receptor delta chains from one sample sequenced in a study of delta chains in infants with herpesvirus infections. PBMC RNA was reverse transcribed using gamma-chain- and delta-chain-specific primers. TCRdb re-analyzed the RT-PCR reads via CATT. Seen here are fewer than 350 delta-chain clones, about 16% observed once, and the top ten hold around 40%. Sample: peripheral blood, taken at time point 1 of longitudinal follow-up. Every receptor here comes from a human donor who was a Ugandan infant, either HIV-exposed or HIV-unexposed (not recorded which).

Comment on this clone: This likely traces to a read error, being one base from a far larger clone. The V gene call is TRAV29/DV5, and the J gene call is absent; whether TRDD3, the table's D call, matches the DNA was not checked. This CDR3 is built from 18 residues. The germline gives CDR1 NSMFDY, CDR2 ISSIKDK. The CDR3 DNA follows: TGTGCAGCAAGCGCCGGGGGCTACGTACTGGAGTACACCGATAAACTCATTTTT. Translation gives CAASAGGYVLEYTDKLIF.

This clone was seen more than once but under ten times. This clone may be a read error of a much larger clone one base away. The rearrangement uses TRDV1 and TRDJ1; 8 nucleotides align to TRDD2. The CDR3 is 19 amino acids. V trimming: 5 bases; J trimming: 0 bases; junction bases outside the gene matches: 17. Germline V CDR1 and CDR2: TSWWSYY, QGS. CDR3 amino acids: CALGQGFLRRGPNTDKLIF. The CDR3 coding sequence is TGTGCTCTTGGGCAGGGCTTCCTACGCAGGGGGCCCAACACCGATAAACTCATCTTT.

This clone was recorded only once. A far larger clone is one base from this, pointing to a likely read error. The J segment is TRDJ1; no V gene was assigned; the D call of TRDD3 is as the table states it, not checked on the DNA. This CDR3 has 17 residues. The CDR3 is CAASAATGAREVDKLIF. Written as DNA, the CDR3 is TGTGCTGCATCGGCAGCCACAGGGGCCCGGGAGGTAGATAAACTCATCTTT.

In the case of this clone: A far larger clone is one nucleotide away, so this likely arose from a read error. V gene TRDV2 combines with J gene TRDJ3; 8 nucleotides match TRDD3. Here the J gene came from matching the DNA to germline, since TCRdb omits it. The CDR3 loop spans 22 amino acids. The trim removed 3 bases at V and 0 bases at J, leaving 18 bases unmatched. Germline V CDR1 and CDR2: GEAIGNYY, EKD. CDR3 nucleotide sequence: TGTGCCTGTGACTCCCCGGAGTGGGGGATTCACACTCGCTCCTGGGACACCCGACAGATGTTTTTC. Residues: CACDSPEWGIHTRSWDTRQMFF.

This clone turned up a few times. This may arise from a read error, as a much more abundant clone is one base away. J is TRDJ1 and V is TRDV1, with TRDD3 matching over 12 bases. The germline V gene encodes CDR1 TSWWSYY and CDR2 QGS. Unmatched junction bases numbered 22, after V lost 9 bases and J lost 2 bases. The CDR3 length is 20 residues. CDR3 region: CALRPSRLTGGYRQTDKLIF. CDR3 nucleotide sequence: TGTGCTCTAAGGCCTTCCCGCCTTACTGGGGGATACAGGCAGACCGATAAACTCATCTTT.

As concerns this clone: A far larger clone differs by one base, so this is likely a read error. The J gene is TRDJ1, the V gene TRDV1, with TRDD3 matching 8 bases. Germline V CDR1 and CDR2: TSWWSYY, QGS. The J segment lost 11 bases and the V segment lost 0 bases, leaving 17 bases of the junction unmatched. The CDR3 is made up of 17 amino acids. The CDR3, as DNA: TGTGCTCTTGGGGAACTGAGGTATCGTGGGGGATCCGTTGACCTCATCTTT. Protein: CALGELRYRGGSVDLIF.

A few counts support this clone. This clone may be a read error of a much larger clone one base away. CDR3 protein: CACDRGEGNSKDKLIF. In DNA form, the CDR3 reads TGTGCCTGTGACAGAGGGGAAGGTAACTCCAAGGATAAACTCATCTTT. V is TRDV2 and J is TRDJ1; D is perhaps TRDD3 (5 bases). Deletions cut 2 bases from V and 5 bases from J, with 20 bases between. Germline V CDR1 and CDR2: GEAIGNYY, EKD. The length of the CDR3 is 16 residues.

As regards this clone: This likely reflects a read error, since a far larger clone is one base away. The CDR3 coding sequence is TGTGCCTGTGACTCCCCGGAGTGGGGGATTCACGCTCGCTCCTGGGACCCCCGACAGATGTTTTTC. This sequence encodes CACDSPEWGIHARSWDPRQMFF. V and J are TRDV2 and TRDJ3; TRDD3 aligns across 8 bases. Assignment of the J gene here rests on matching the DNA to germline, because TCRdb gives none. This CDR3 region has 22 residues. CDR1 is GEAIGNYY and CDR2 is EKD in the germline V gene.

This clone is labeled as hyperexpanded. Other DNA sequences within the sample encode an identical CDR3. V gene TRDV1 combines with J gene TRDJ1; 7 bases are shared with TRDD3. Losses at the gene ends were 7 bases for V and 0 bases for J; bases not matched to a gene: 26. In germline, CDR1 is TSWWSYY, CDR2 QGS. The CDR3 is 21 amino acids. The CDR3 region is CALELRRGYPGGVLDTDKLIF. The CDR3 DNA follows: TGTGCTCTTGAGCTACGGCGGGGATATCCCGGTGGGGTTTTGGACACCGATAAACTCATCTTT.

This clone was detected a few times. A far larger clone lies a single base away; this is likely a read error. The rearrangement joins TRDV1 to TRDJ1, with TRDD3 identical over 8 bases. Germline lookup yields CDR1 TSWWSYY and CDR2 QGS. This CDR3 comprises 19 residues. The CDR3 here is CAHGELPGIPMSYTDKLIF. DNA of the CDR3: TGTGCTCATGGGGAACTTCCGGGGATACCTATGAGTTACACCGATAAACTCATCTTT.

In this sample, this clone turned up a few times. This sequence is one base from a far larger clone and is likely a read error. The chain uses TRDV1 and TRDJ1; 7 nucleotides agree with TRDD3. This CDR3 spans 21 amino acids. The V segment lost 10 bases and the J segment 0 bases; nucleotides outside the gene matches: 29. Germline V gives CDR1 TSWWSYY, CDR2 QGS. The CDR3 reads CAHELRRGYPGGVLDTDKLIF. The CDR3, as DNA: TGTGCTCATGAGCTACGGCGGGGATATCCCGGTGGGGTTTTGGACACCGATAAACTCATCTTT.

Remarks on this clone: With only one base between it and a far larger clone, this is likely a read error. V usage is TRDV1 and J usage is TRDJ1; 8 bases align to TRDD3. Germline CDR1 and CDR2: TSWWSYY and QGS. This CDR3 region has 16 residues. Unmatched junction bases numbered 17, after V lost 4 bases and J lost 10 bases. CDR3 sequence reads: CALGAQMGDARGGLIF. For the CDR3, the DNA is TGTGCTCTTGGGGCGCAGATGGGGGATGCGCGGGGGGGACTCATCTTT.

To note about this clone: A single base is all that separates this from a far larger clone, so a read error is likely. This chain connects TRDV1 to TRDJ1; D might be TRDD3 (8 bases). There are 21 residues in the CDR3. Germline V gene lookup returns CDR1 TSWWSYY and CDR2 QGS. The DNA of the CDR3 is TGTGCTTTTGGGGACCTCACTTTCCTACTATGGACTGGGGGCCTTAAAACCAAACTCATCTTT. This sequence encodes CAFGDLTFLLWTGGLKTKLIF.

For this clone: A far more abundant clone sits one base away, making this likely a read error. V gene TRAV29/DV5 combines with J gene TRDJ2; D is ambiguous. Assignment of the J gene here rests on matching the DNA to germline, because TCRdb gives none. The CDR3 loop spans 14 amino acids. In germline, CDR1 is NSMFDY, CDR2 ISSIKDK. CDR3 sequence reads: CAASKRSPAAQLFF. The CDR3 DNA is TGCGCAGCAAGTAAAAGATCCCCCGCGGCACAACTCTTCTTT. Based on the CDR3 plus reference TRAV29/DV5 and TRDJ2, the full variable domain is DQQVKQNSPSLSVQEGRISILNCDYTNSMFDYFLWYKKYPAEGPTFLISISSIKDKNEDGRFTVFLNKSAKHLSLHIVPSQPGDSAVYFCAASKRSPAAQLFFGKGTQLIVEP.

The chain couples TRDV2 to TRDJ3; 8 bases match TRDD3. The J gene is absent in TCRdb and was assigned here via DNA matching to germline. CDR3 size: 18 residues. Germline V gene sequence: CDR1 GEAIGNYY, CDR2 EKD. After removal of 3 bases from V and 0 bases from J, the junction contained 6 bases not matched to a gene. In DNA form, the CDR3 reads TGTGCCTGTGACTACTGGGGGGCGAGCTCCTGGGACACCCGACAGATGTTTTTC. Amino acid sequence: CACDYWGASSWDTRQMFF.

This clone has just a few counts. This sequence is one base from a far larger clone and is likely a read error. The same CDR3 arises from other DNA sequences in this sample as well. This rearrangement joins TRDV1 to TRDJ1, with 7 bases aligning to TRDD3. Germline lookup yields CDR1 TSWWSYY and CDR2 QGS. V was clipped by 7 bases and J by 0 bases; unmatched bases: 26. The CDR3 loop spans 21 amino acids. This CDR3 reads CALELRRGYPGGVLDTDKLIF. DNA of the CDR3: TGTGCTCTTGAGCTGCGGCGGGGATATCCCGGTGGGGTTTTGGACACCGATAAACTCATCTTT.

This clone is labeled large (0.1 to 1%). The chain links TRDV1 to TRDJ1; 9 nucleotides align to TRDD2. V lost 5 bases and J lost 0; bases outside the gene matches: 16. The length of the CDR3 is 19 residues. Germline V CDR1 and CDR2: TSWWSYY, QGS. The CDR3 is CALGQAFLRRGPNTDKLIF. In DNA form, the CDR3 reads TGTGCTCTTGGGCAGGCCTTCCTACGCAGGGGGCCCAACACCGATAAACTCATCTTT.

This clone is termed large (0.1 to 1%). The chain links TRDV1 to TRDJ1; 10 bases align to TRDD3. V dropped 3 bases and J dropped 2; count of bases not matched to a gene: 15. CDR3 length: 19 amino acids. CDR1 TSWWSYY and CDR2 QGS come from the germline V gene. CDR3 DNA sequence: TGTGCTCTTGGGGATTTCCTACTCCCCGTACTGGGGGATACCGATAAACTCATCTTT. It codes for CALGDFLLPVLGDTDKLIF.

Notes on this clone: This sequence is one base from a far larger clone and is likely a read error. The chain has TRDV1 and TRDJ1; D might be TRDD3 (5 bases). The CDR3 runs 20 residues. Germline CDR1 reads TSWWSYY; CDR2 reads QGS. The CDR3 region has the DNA TGTGCTCGTGGGGAACCAGCAGTTTCCCGTGTTTGGGGTTACACCGATAAACTCATCTTT. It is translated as CARGEPAVSRVWGYTDKLIF.

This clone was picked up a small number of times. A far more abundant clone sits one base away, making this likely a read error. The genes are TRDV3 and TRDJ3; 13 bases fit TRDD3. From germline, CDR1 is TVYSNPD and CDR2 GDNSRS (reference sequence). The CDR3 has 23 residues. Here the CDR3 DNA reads TGTGCCTCTATTTCCTACCCCCCACTGGGGGATACGGGAAGCTCCCGGGACACCCGACAGATGTTTTTC. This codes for CASISYPPLGDTGSSRDTRQMFF.

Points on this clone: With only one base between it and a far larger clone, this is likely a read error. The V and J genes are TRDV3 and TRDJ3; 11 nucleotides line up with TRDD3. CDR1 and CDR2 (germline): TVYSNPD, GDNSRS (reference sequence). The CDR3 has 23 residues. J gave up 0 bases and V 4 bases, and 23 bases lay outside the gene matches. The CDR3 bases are TGTGCCTCTATTTCCTACCCCCCACTGGGGGATATGGGAAGCTCCTGGGACACCCGACAGATGTTTTTC. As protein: CASISYPPLGDMGSSWDTRQMFF.

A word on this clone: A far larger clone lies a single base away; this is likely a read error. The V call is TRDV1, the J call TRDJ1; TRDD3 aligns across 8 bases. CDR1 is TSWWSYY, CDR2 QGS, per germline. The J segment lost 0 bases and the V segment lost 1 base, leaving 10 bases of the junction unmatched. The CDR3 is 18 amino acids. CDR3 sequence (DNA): TGTGCTCTTGGGGAACAACTAGTACTGGGGGTACACACCGATAAACTCATCTTT. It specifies CALGEQLVLGVHTDKLIF.

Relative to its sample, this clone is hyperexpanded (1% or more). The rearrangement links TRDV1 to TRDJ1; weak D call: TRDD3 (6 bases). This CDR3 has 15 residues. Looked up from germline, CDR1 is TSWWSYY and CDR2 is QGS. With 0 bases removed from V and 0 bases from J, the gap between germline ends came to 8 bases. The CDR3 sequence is CALGELGGYTDKLIF. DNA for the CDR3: TGTGCTCTTGGGGAACTTGGGGGCTACACCGATAAACTCATCTTT.

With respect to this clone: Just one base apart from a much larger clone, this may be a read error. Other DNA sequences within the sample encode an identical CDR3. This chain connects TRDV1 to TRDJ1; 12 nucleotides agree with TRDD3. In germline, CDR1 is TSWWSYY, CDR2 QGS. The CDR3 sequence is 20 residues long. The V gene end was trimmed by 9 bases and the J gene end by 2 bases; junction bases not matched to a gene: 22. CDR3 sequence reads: CALRPSRLTGGYRRTDKLIF. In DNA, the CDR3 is TGTGCTCTGAGGCCTTCCCGCCTTACTGGGGGATACAGGCGGACCGATAAACTCATCTTT.

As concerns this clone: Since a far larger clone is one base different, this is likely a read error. CDR3 nucleotides: TGTGCCTGTGACACCGCGGAGCAGAGCTCCTGGGACACCCGACAGATGTTTTTC. Translating it yields CACDTAEQSSWDTRQMFF. The rearrangement uses TRDV2 and TRDJ3; D is undetermined. TCRdb supplies no J gene; here it was assigned by aligning the nucleotide sequence to germline. The germline gives CDR1 GEAIGNYY, CDR2 EKD. This CDR3 is built from 18 residues. V was cut by 0 bases and J by 0 bases, with 11 bases left in between.

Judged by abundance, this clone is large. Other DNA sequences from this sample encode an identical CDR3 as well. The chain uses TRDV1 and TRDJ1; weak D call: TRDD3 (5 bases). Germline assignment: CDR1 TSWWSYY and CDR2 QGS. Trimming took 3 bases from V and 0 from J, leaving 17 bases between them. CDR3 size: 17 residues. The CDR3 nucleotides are TGTGCTCTTGGGGAGCCACTGGATAGATTGTACACCGATAAACTCATCTTT. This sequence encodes CALGEPLDRLYTDKLIF.

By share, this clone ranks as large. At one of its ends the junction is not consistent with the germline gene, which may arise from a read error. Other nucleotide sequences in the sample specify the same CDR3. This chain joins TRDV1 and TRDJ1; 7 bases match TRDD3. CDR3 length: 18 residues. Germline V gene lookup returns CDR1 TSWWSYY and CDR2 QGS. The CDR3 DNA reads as TGTGCACTTGGGGAACTACGGATCCTGGGGGGCGACACCGATAAACTCATCTTT. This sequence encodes CALGELRILGGDTDKLIF.